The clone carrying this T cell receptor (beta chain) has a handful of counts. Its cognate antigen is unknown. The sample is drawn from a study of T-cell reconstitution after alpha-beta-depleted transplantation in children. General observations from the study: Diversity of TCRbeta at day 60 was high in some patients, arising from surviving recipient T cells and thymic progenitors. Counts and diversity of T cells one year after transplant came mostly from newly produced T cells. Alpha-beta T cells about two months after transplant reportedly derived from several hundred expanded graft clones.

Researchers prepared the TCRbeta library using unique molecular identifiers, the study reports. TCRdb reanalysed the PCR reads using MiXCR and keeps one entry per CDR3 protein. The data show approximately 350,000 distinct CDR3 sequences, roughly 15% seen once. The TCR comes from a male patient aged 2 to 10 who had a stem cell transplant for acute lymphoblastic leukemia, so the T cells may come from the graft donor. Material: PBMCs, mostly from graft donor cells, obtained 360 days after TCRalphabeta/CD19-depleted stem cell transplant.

CDR3 coding DNA: TGTGCCAGCAGTTCCGTAGCGGGAGGGCTTTCTGGGGAGCTGTTTTTT. Its protein is CASSSVAGGLSGELFF. This sequence joins TRBV28 and TRBJ2-2, with 11 positions matching TRBD2. The CDR3 totals 16 residues. CDR1 is MDHEN and CDR2 is SYDVKM in the germline V gene. V shed 4 bases and J 8 bases; nucleotides not matched to a gene: 9.